This TCR beta chain was sequenced during a study of T cells after yellow fever vaccination. Study results and caveats: Peak timing came faster in the weaker secondary response, day 5 versus 15. Once the booster was given, most primary-vaccination clones reappeared, at approximately 97% for CD4 and over 75% for CD8.

The V end was cut by 0 bases, the J end by 2 bases, with 15 bases between. CDR3 length: 16 amino acids. Germline V lookup: CDR1 SGHRS, CDR2 YFSETQ. Template-switching 5'RACE yielded the TCR cDNA; a universal primer site and UMIs were added in the process. TCRdb independently ran MiXCR on the 5' RACE reads; one entry per CDR3 protein. Of 85,000 to 100,000 distinct CDR3 sequences listed, less than 6% were seen once; the top ten hold over 40%. At least ten counts were recorded for this clonotype. Its antigen is currently unknown. The TCR originated in a man between 18 and 29 years old who received the YFV17D yellow fever vaccine. The specimen was CD8+ T cells sorted from PBMCs, collected 10 days after the yellow fever booster vaccination. The chain joins TRBV5-1 to TRBJ2-7; D tentatively reads TRBD1 or TRBD2 (5 bases each). The CDR3 DNA reads as TGCGCCAGCAGCTTGGCCGCCCGGGACGCTGCCTACGAGCAGTACTTC. This gives the protein CASSLAARDAAYEQYF.